This TCR beta chain was recorded in a study of T cell responses to AZD1222 COVID-19 vaccine. The study, taken as a whole, reports: Repertoire collection took place solely once the T cell response had peaked. Reportedly, nearly half of unique spike TCRs recognized epitopes outside B.1.351/B.1.1.7 mutations. Breadth and depth of Spike-specific TCRs rose after two AZD1222 doses. Just a handful of AZD1222 recipients were seropositive at baseline.

Libraries were prepared by immunoSEQ multiplex PCR; TCRdb keeps only in-frame clonotypes and omits some of them. Found here are 75,000 to 100,000 clones, roughly nine tenths of them singletons; the top ten hold approximately 1.5%. This CDR3 is built from 17 residues. Germline CDR1 and CDR2: WNHNN and SYGVQD (reference sequence). J lost 0 bases, V lost 6 bases, and 7 bases had no gene match. Of note for this clone: Its antigen is currently unknown.

This receptor was identified in an adult in good health. The source was peripheral blood, collected on day 0 of AZD1222 vaccination. The V call is TRBV10-1, the J call TRBJ2-1, with TRBD2 matching over 11 bases. CDR3 nucleotides: TGCGCCAGCAGCTCCACTAGCGGGGGTAGCTCCTACAATGAGCAGTTCTTC. The encoded protein is CASSSTSGGSSYNEQFF.